Shown below are 3 T cell receptor beta chains from a single sample sequenced in a study of OX40 agonist ivuxolimab in advanced cancers. TCRdb's table, derived via immunoSEQ multiplex PCR, lists solely in-frame clones and lacks some. The sample yields about 80,000 clones, 90% seen once. Specimen: CD4+ or CD8+ T cells sorted from blood, collected in a trial of the OX40 agonist ivuxolimab. The receptors come from an adult with an advanced solid tumor such as melanoma, head and neck, liver or kidney cancer.

This sequence joins TRBV5-1 and TRBJ2-3; no firm D call. The CDR3 runs to 13 residues. The V gene lost 0 bases and the J gene lost 11 bases, with 13 bases spanning the gap. The germline V gene encodes CDR1 SGHRS and CDR2 YFSETQ. The CDR3 is CASSLEAHSEQYF. CDR3 bases: TGCGCCAGCAGCTTGGAGGCACATTCGGAGCAGTATTTT.

The genes are TRBV19 and TRBJ2-3; 10 bases line up with TRBD2. Germline assignment: CDR1 LNHDA and CDR2 SQIVND (reference sequence). V lost 9 bases to trimming and J lost 0 bases; unmatched junction nucleotides: 15. This CDR3 contains 18 residues. The CDR3 is CASSAGYSGRPSTDTQYF. The DNA for the CDR3 is TGTGCCAGCTCGGCGGGGTATAGCGGGAGGCCGAGCACAGATACGCAGTATTTT.

A remark on this clone: Other nucleotide sequences from this sample produce the same CDR3. The chain uses TRBV6-5 and TRBJ1-1; TRBD1 matches at 10 bases. Germline V gene data show CDR1 as MNHEY and CDR2 as SVGAGI. The J segment lost 0 bases and the V segment lost 2 bases, leaving 0 bases of the junction unmatched. The CDR3 is 15 amino acids. For the CDR3, the DNA is TGTGCCAGCAGTTACGACAGGGGGCTGAACACTGAAGCTTTCTTT. Translated, it gives CASSYDRGLNTEAFF.